One sample yielded the 4 T cell receptor beta chains listed below, sequenced in a study of human T cells and chemical hapten exposure. Noted time point: patch test 1, 2 weeks after DPC sensitization. The treatment is: therapeutic diphenylcyclopropenone sensitization with weekly scalp DPC. From the RACE reads, TCRdb called clonotypes with MiXCR, one entry per CDR3 protein. The sample records some 49,000 distinct CDR3 sequences, around 9% being singletons. This material consisted of whole blood, taken in connection with sensitization to the hapten diphenylcyclopropenone (DPC). The receptors were sampled from a woman aged 50 to 65 with alopecia areata. Some clones in this sample may be carry-over from other donors' samples.

This clonotype was seen repeatedly, ten times or more. The rearrangement joins TRBV6-1 to TRBJ1-1; D is perhaps TRBD1 (5 bases). The CDR3 consists of 12 residues. The germline V and J ends were trimmed by 10 bases and 3 bases, with 12 bases remaining between them. Germline V lookup: CDR1 MNHNS, CDR2 SASEGT. The CDR3 reads CATNRGDTEAFF. CDR3 DNA sequence: TGTGCCACCAACCGGGGGGACACTGAAGCTTTCTTT.

This clonotype has a count of ten or more. This chain connects TRBV12-3 or TRBV12-4 to TRBJ2-3; the match to TRBD1 covers 9 bases. The CDR3 is made up of 14 amino acids. Germline trimming cut 5 bases from V and 5 bases from J; bases unmatched to any gene: 5. CDR3 DNA sequence: TGTGCCAGCAGTCCAACAGGGGGCTTAGATACGCAGTATTTT. Translation: CASSPTGGLDTQYF.

This clonotype was recorded at least ten times. The CDR3 region has the DNA TGTGCCAGCAGCTTAGCGAGGGGCCAGGAGACCCAGTACTTC. This sequence encodes CASSLARGQETQYF. This chain connects TRBV7-9 to TRBJ2-5; either TRBD1 or TRBD2 may fit D (5 bases each). Germline-derived CDR1 and CDR2 are SEHNR and FQNEAQ (reference sequence). The CDR3 runs to 14 residues. Trimming cost V 0 bases and J 5 bases, with 10 bases left between them.

There are a few counts of this clonotype. This chain uses TRBV3-1 with TRBJ1-1; 7 bases line up with TRBD1. J was trimmed by 11 bases and V by 1 base; bases with no gene match: 10. The germline gives CDR1 LGHDT, CDR2 YNNKEL (reference sequence). This CDR3 has 14 amino acids. CDR3 in DNA: TGTGCCAGCAGCCAAGGTCGACAGGGACCGGCTGCTTTCTTT. Translation gives CASSQGRQGPAAFF.